The next 2 T cell receptor beta chains were all read from a single sample in a study of blood T cells in healthy people across ages (dated by TCRdb to 2013 to 2016). The method behind the library was 5' RACE. Sequencing relied on an Illumina HiSeq 2500. A second PCR of about 6 to 11 cycles was performed with a sample-barcoded 5' primer and a J-beta primer mix. The public reads were reprocessed in TCRdb via fastp at Q25 and MiXCR, keeping in-frame beta chains. Rows are combined by CDR3 protein, so each entry shows the most common genes and DNA. The sample table holds approximately 960,000 distinct CDR3 sequences, of which approximately 32% were seen once. 10% of the sample comes from the top ten. The sample was also linked to a second study, of T cells of mothers and their children.

The sequenced material came from blood. The source is a woman between 35 and 50 years old in good health.

The chain links TRBV4-2 to TRBJ2-3; 7 positions agree with TRBD2. The CDR3 spans 16 residues. V dropped 2 bases and J dropped 0; count of bases not matched to a gene: 5. The V gene's germline CDR1 is LGHNA and CDR2 YNFKEQ. The CDR3 protein is CASSQLAVASTDTQYF. In DNA form, the CDR3 reads TGTGCCAGCAGCCAACTAGCGGTCGCTAGCACAGATACGCAGTATTTT.

Comments on this clonotype: At one of its ends the junction is not consistent with the germline gene, which may arise from a read error. The V and J genes are TRBV14 and TRBJ2-1; possible D gene TRBD2, 6 bases. CDR1 and CDR2 (germline): SGHDN, FVKESK. This CDR3 comprises 15 residues. The CDR3 coding sequence is TGTGCCAGCAACCAACTGGGGGGCTCCTACAATGAGCAGTTCTTC. Its protein is CASNQLGGSYNEQFF.